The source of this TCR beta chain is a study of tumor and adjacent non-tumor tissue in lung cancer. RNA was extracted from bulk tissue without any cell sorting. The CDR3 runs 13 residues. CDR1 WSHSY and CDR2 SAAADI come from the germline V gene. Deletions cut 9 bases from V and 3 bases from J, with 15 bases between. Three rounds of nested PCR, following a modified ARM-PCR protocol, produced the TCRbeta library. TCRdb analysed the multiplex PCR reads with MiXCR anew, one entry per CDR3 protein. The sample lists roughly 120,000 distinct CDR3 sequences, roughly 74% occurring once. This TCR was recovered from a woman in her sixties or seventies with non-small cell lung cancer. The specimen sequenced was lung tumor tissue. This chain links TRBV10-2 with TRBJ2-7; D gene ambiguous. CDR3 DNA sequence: TGCGCCAGTTCTATTGATGGAAACTACGAGCAGTACTTC. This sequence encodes CASSIDGNYEQYF.